Shown below are 10 T cell receptor beta chains from a single sample sequenced in a study of CD8 T cells in Susac syndrome. Reverse transcription of about 0.45 to 1 ug RNA was performed with random hexamers. TCRdb redid the calling of the immunoSEQ multiplex PCR reads with MiXCR, one entry per CDR3 protein. The table has some 48,000 distinct CDR3 sequences, around 92% seen once. Sequenced input: CD8+ T cells from PBMCs. The receptors here all came from a human donor in good health.

The chain links TRBV2 to TRBJ2-7, with 11 bases lining up with TRBD2. J was trimmed by 5 bases and V by 3 bases; bases with no gene match: 6. CDR3 length equals 15 residues. CDR1 is SNHLY, CDR2 FYNNEI, per germline. DNA for the CDR3: TGTGCCAGCAGTGACCCCGGGACTAGCGGTAACGAGCAGTACTTC. Translating gives CASSDPGTSGNEQYF.

As DNA, the CDR3 is TGTGCCAGTAGTCCTAGCGGGACCCACCTTGAGTACGAGCAGTACTTC. This codes for CASSPSGTHLEYEQYF. The gene calls are TRBV19 and TRBJ2-7; 9 bases align to TRBD2. The CDR3 is made up of 16 amino acids. Germline-derived CDR1 and CDR2 are LNHDA and SQIVND (reference sequence). V trimming: 5 bases; J trimming: 4 bases; junction bases outside the gene matches: 12.

The CDR3 DNA sequence: TGCGCCAGCAGCTTCGTCACAGGGCCTTACGAGCAGTACTTC. This gives the protein CASSFVTGPYEQYF. The chain recombines TRBV5-1 with TRBJ2-7, with TRBD1 as a possible D gene (6 bases). Between the trimmed V and J ends, which lost 2 bases and 4 bases, there was a span of 13 bases. The V gene's germline CDR1 is SGHRS and CDR2 YFSETQ. The length of the CDR3 is 14 residues.

This chain joins TRBV29-1 and TRBJ2-2; tentative D call: TRBD2 (5 bases). Per germline, CDR1 SQVTM and CDR2 ANQGSEA. Trimming took off 6 bases at V and 5 bases at J, with 13 bases between the two ends. The CDR3 loop spans 13 amino acids. Here the CDR3 reads CSVFGSGTGELFF. The CDR3 DNA is TGCAGCGTGTTCGGGTCGGGGACCGGGGAGCTGTTTTTT.

The genes are TRBV9 and TRBJ2-5; no clear D gene. Germline V CDR1 and CDR2: SGDLS, YYNGEE. Trimming stripped 0 bases from V and 2 bases from J, with 2 bases between. The CDR3 contains 12 residues. For the CDR3, the DNA is TGTGCCAGCAGCGTAGATCAAGAGACCCAGTACTTC. The encoded protein is CASSVDQETQYF. Full variable domain (missing parts from reference TRBV9 and TRBJ2-5): DSGVTQTPKHLITATGQRVTLRCSPRSGDLSVYWYQQSLDQGLQFLIQYYNGEERAKGNILERFSAQQFPDLHSELNLSSLELGDSALYFCASSVDQETQYFGPGTRLLVL.

V is TRBV5-1 and J is TRBJ2-4, with unresolved D. Trimming left V 4 bases short and J 0 bases short, with 17 bases between. Germline assignment: CDR1 SGHRS and CDR2 YFSETQ. The CDR3 sequence is 17 residues long. This CDR3 reads CASSLGRTTVAKNIQYF. CDR3 sequence (DNA): TGCGCCAGCAGCCTCGGACGAACGACGGTAGCCAAAAACATTCAGTACTTC.

The chain is built from TRBV4-3 and TRBJ2-1; 10 bases agree with TRBD1. This CDR3 contains 15 residues. The V segment lost 3 bases and the J segment 4 bases; nucleotides outside the gene matches: 3. Germline V lookup: CDR1 LGHNA, CDR2 YSLEER. The DNA for the CDR3 is TGCGCCAGCAGCCATCGGACAGGGGGGTACAATGAGCAGTTCTTC. Translated, it gives CASSHRTGGYNEQFF.

The V and J genes are TRBV12-3 or TRBV12-4 and TRBJ1-1; 7 nucleotides agree with TRBD1. There are 14 residues in the CDR3. Trimming at V came to 3 bases and at J to 6 bases, leaving 7 bases not matched to a gene. The CDR3: CASSLRQGTAEAFF. Written as DNA, the CDR3 is TGTGCCAGCAGTTTGCGACAGGGAACTGCTGAAGCTTTCTTT.

The V call is TRBV29-1, the J call TRBJ2-7; 8 bases are a match to TRBD2. Trimming at V came to 1 base and at J to 5 bases, leaving 7 bases not matched to a gene. Germline V gene data show CDR1 as SQVTM and CDR2 as ANQGSEA. CDR3 length equals 14 residues. CDR3 sequence: CSVEGVREEDEQYF. The CDR3 coding sequence is TGCAGCGTTGAAGGCGTGCGGGAGGAGGACGAGCAGTACTTC.

The V and J genes are TRBV20-1 and TRBJ2-1; 10 bases line up with TRBD2. The CDR3 consists of 15 residues. The junction had 5 bases not matched to a gene; V was cut back by 1 base and J by 5 bases. Germline values: CDR1 DFQATT, CDR2 SNEGSKA (reference sequence). The CDR3 region is CSARALAGANNEQFF. The CDR3 DNA reads as TGCAGTGCTAGAGCCCTAGCGGGAGCCAACAATGAGCAGTTCTTC.